This TCR beta chain appears in the sequencing data of a study of T cell clonotyping in hematopoietic cell transplantation. General study points: Graft donor and pretransplant recipient Inverse Simpson Index values predicted broader posttransplant TCR diversity. Pathologically expanded recipient clonotypes increased progressively from day 30 to day 180 as diversity fell.

Germline-derived CDR1 and CDR2 are SGHAT and FQDESV (reference sequence). Deletions cut 4 bases from V and 5 bases from J, with 17 bases between. The CDR3 runs 15 residues. This clone was seen just once. Its antigen is unidentified. Assay: immunoSEQ multiplex PCR; the TCRdb copy retains only in-frame clones and omits some. The data contain 35,000 to 45,000 clones, 94% of them singletons. Material: peripheral blood mononuclear cells. This sequence was found in a woman aged 45-65 years in good health. Some clones in this sample may be carry-over from other donors' samples. The chain recombines TRBV11-1 with TRBJ2-5, with D maybe TRBD1 (5 bases). This CDR3 is CASSSLGREGETQYF. The CDR3 DNA follows: TGTGCCAGCAGCTCCTTGGGCAGGGAAGGGGAGACCCAGTACTTC.